Listed here are 17 T cell receptor beta chains from one sample, sequenced in a study of blood T cell repertoires in COVID-19. Some clones are missing from TCRdb's copy, which holds only in-frame ones; the method was immunoSEQ multiplex PCR. The top ten clones hold 2% to 3% of a sample with roughly 45,000 clones, 80% to 90% of them seen once. Sequencing was carried out using peripheral blood. The receptor set was obtained from a woman of 80 years or more with COVID-19, enrolled during active disease.

This clone showed up just a few times. The genes are TRBV11-2 and TRBJ2-3; TRBD2 is a possible D gene (6 bases). The CDR3 loop spans 11 amino acids. Germline V gene sequence: CDR1 SGHAT, CDR2 FQNNGV. V was clipped by 10 bases and J by 11 bases, with 16 bases between them. This CDR3 is CATSLGGKQYF. CDR3 coding DNA: TGTGCCACCTCCCTTGGGGGGAAGCAGTATTTT.

The rearrangement uses TRBV5-1 and TRBJ2-1, with 7 bases matching TRBD1. Trimming took 0 bases from V and 4 from J; bases not matched to a gene: 4. The CDR3 covers 15 residues. CDR1 and CDR2 from the germline V gene are SGHRS and YFSETQ. The CDR3 DNA reads TGCGCCAGCAGCTTGGAGGGCAGGGGGTACAATGAGCAGTTCTTC. Translating gives CASSLEGRGYNEQFF.

The rearrangement uses TRBV19 and TRBJ1-1, with a weak D call TRBD1 (5 bases). The CDR3 is 15 residues long. Germline CDR1 is LNHDA and CDR2 is SQIVND (reference sequence). The V end lost 5 bases, the J end lost 1 base, and 14 bases lay between the germline ends. As DNA, the CDR3 is TGTGCCAGTAGTCCGCGGGGACGGCCGAACACTGAAGCTTTCTTT. Translation: CASSPRGRPNTEAFF.

The chain combines TRBV27 with TRBJ1-6; D is uncertain. V lost 7 bases and J 6 bases, leaving 10 bases between the germline ends. The germline V gene has CDR1 MNHEY and CDR2 SMNVEV (reference sequence). This CDR3 contains 13 residues. CDR3 DNA: TGTGCCAGCAAGAGGTTAGGTAATTCACCCCTCCACTTT. It yields the protein CASKRLGNSPLHF.

V gene TRBV18 combines with J gene TRBJ1-6; D gene uncertain. Trimming took off 2 bases at V and 8 bases at J, with 13 bases between the two ends. Germline assignment: CDR1 KGHSH and CDR2 LQKENI. This CDR3 spans 15 amino acids. The CDR3: CASSPTRDGHSPLHF. In DNA, the CDR3 is TGTGCCAGCTCACCAACGCGGGATGGGCATTCACCCCTCCACTTT.

This clone turned up a few times. The chain joins TRBV10-3 to TRBJ1-2; 8 nucleotides align to TRBD1. The CDR3 extends over 16 amino acids. Germline CDR1 ENHRY, CDR2 SYGVKD. V lost 2 bases and J lost 4; bases outside the gene matches: 9. CDR3 amino acids: CAISEPDRGRSYGYTF. CDR3 nucleotides: TGTGCCATCAGTGAGCCCGACAGGGGTCGGTCCTATGGCTACACCTTC.

This clone came up once. The CDR3, as DNA: TGTGCCAGCAGCCTCTCGAGTAGGGGGGATACGCAGTATTTT. This gives the protein CASSLSSRGDTQYF. The chain uses TRBV11-1 and TRBJ2-3; D is perhaps TRBD1 (6 bases). Trimming stripped 5 bases from V and 6 bases from J, with 15 bases between. The CDR3 extends over 14 amino acids. CDR1 is SGHAT, CDR2 FQDESV, per germline (reference sequence).

The J gene is TRBJ2-7, the V gene TRBV18; 9 nucleotides align to TRBD2. The ends lost 2 bases at V and 5 bases at J; junction bases unmatched: 10. The CDR3 runs 16 residues. The V gene's germline CDR1 is KGHSH and CDR2 LQKENI. CDR3 nucleotide sequence: TGTGCCAGCTCACCATCCGGCGGGAGGGCCAACAACGAGCAGTACTTC. Its translation is CASSPSGGRANNEQYF.

In this sample, this clone turned up once. V usage is TRBV19 and J usage is TRBJ1-5; D is uncertain. The CDR3 is made up of 14 amino acids. Germline CDR1 LNHDA, CDR2 SQIVND (reference sequence). V lost 6 bases to trimming and J lost 1 base, with 10 bases between them. The CDR3 DNA follows: TGTGCCAGTAGCTGGAGTCAGAGCAATCAGCCCCAGCATTTT. It encodes CASSWSQSNQPQHF. The full variable domain, with the rest looked up from reference TRBV19 and TRBJ1-5, is DGGITQSPKYLFRKEGQNVTLSCEQNLNHDAMYWYRQDPGQGLRLIYYSQIVNDFQKGDIAEGYSVSREKKESFPLTVTSAQKNPTAFYLCASSWSQSNQPQHFGDGTRLSIL.

This rearrangement joins TRBV5-1 to TRBJ1-1, with D maybe TRBD1 (5 bases). Per the germline V gene, CDR1 is SGHRS and CDR2 is YFSETQ. With 0 bases removed from V and 11 bases from J, the gap between germline ends came to 17 bases. The CDR3 totals 14 residues. CDR3 region: CASSLDRSTPSAFF. The CDR3, as DNA: TGCGCCAGCAGCTTGGACAGGTCCACTCCCTCGGCTTTCTTT.

Only one count was recorded for this clone. V gene TRBV5-1 combines with J gene TRBJ2-7; D not resolved. Trimming shortened V by 1 base and J by 1 base, and 12 bases separated the two germline ends. The CDR3 contains 15 residues. CDR1 is SGHRS and CDR2 is YFSETQ in the germline V gene. The CDR3, as DNA: TGCGCCAGCAGCTTGCCGCAGGTCTCATCCTACGAGCAGTACTTC. Translation: CASSLPQVSSYEQYF.

The chain has TRBV6-5 and TRBJ1-6, with 7 nucleotides matching TRBD1. Unmatched junction bases numbered 6, after V lost 6 bases and J lost 13 bases. Germline CDR1 and CDR2: MNHEY and SVGAGI. This CDR3 has 12 amino acids. In DNA form, the CDR3 reads TGTGCCAGCAGCTACAGGGGTGGGCCCCTCCACTTT. This encodes CASSYRGGPLHF.

The genes are TRBV19 and TRBJ1-1; D ambiguous. Trimming pared 5 bases from V and 1 base from J, leaving 5 bases between. Germline V lookup: CDR1 LNHDA, CDR2 SQIVND (reference sequence). The CDR3 runs to 12 residues. CDR3 DNA sequence: TGTGCCAGTAGTGACTCGAACACTGAAGCTTTCTTT. As protein: CASSDSNTEAFF.

This rearrangement joins TRBV7-8 to TRBJ2-1; TRBD2 matches at 11 bases. The CDR3 is 19 amino acids. Germline loops: CDR1 SGHVS, CDR2 FQNEAQ. V was clipped by 3 bases and J by 9 bases; unmatched bases: 19. CDR3 in amino acids: CASSFTGGALAGGPGEQFF. CDR3 DNA: TGTGCCAGCAGCTTCACAGGGGGCGCGTTAGCGGGAGGGCCAGGTGAGCAGTTCTTC.

The chain carries TRBV10-2 and TRBJ1-2, with 9 bases identical to TRBD1. V lost 6 bases and J lost 6; bases outside the gene matches: 11. Germline CDR1 reads WSHSY; CDR2 reads SAAADI. The CDR3 extends over 15 amino acids. CDR3 protein: CASSAENRGQDGYTF. In DNA form, the CDR3 reads TGCGCCAGCAGCGCCGAGAACAGGGGGCAAGATGGCTACACCTTC.

The chain recombines TRBV9 with TRBJ1-2, with a tentative D call TRBD1 (5 bases). The germline V gene encodes CDR1 SGDLS and CDR2 YYNGEE. Trimming removed 0 bases at V and 8 bases at J, with 11 bases between. The CDR3 runs to 13 residues. The CDR3 DNA reads TGTGCCAGCAGCGTAGGGGGTTCAGGGGGCTACACCTTC. The encoded protein is CASSVGGSGGYTF.

This chain joins TRBV5-1 and TRBJ1-4; D not resolved. Germline lookup yields CDR1 SGHRS and CDR2 YFSETQ. CDR3 size: 16 residues. V was cut by 3 bases and J by 4 bases, with 16 bases left in between. The chain's CDR3 is CASSSGTSGYNEKLFF. CDR3 DNA sequence: TGCGCCAGCAGCTCGGGAACCAGTGGGTATAATGAAAAACTGTTTTTT.